Below are 16 T cell receptor beta chains sequenced from a single sample in a study of response to subunit inactivated influenza vaccine. One entry per CDR3 protein, called by TCRdb with MiXCR from the RT-PCR reads. The table lists almost 600,000 distinct CDR3 sequences, approximately 14% of them singletons, with 11% in the top ten. The specimen was PBMCs from blood, collected about 11 days after vaccination. The source is a man between 45 and 60 years old who received an inactivated influenza vaccine.

This clonotype was recorded a few times. The chain combines TRBV6-2 or TRBV6-3 with TRBJ2-1; 7 nucleotides agree with TRBD1. The V gene's germline CDR1 is MNHEY and CDR2 SVGEGT. The CDR3 has 15 residues. The V segment lost 5 bases and the J segment 4 bases; nucleotides outside the gene matches: 8. The CDR3, as DNA: TGTGCCAGCAGTCGACAGGGCCAGATATACAATGAGCAGTTCTTC. It specifies CASSRQGQIYNEQFF.

This rearrangement joins TRBV6-2 or TRBV6-3 to TRBJ2-4; 8 bases agree with TRBD2. The CDR3 spans 18 residues. Germline CDR1 and CDR2: MNHEY and SVGEGT. Trimming took 5 bases from V and 0 from J; bases not matched to a gene: 12. The CDR3: CASSPLAGPAVAKNIQYF. CDR3 coding DNA: TGTGCCAGCAGTCCTCTAGCGGGCCCAGCGGTAGCCAAAAACATTCAGTACTTC.

In this sample, this clonotype turned up many times. The CDR3 DNA follows: TGTGCCAGCAGTGAAGCAGATAACTATGGCTACACCTTC. It is translated as CASSEADNYGYTF. This chain connects TRBV6-1 to TRBJ1-2; no firm D call. V lost 0 bases, J lost 1 base, and 3 bases lay in between. Germline V gene lookup returns CDR1 MNHNS and CDR2 SASEGT. CDR3 length: 13 amino acids.

This clonotype was observed a few times. The chain is built from TRBV6-1 and TRBJ1-2; possible D gene TRBD1, 5 bases. V was shortened by 6 bases and J by 2 bases, with 10 bases between the two germline ends. The germline V gene has CDR1 MNHNS and CDR2 SASEGT. The CDR3 consists of 13 residues. The DNA for the CDR3 is TGTGCCAGCAGCATGACAGAAAACTATGGCTACACCTTC. Protein product: CASSMTENYGYTF.

The CDR3 loop reads CAIRGQDGNTGELFF. CDR3 nucleotides: TGTGCCATCAGGGGACAGGATGGGAACACCGGGGAGCTGTTTTTT. The chain uses TRBV10-3 and TRBJ2-2; 8 bases fit TRBD1. This CDR3 comprises 15 residues. Germline V CDR1 and CDR2: ENHRY, SYGVKD. V lost 6 bases to trimming and J lost 1 base; unmatched junction nucleotides: 4.

CDR3 bases: TGCAGTGCTCCCGGACCATCAAGCTCCTACAATGAGCAGTTCTTC. Amino acids: CSAPGPSSSYNEQFF. V usage is TRBV20-1 and J usage is TRBJ2-1; D call uncertain. The CDR3 covers 15 residues. Germline V CDR1 and CDR2: DFQATT, SNEGSKA (reference sequence). V lost 5 bases, J lost 0 bases, and 14 bases lay in between.

DNA of the CDR3: TGCGCCAGCAGCCGTGCTCCGGACAGCCGCACAGATACGCAGTATTTT. As protein: CASSRAPDSRTDTQYF. The chain couples TRBV5-1 to TRBJ2-3; D might be TRBD1 (6 bases). This CDR3 comprises 16 residues. Trimming stripped 4 bases from V and 1 base from J, with 16 bases between. CDR1 and CDR2 from the germline V gene are SGHRS and YFSETQ.

There are a few counts of this clonotype. The CDR3 coding sequence is TGCGCCAGCAGCCCAGAGGAGTTTAATCAGCCCCAGCATTTT. Amino acids: CASSPEEFNQPQHF. The chain carries TRBV4-3 and TRBJ1-5, with D uncertain. The CDR3 length is 14 residues. Trimming stripped 4 bases from V and 4 bases from J, with 11 bases between. CDR1 is LGHNA, CDR2 YSLEER, per germline.

This clonotype has more than one count but fewer than ten. This chain uses TRBV4-3 with TRBJ2-3, with D perhaps TRBD2 (5 bases). Trimming left V 3 bases short and J 3 bases short, with 10 bases between. The CDR3 spans 14 residues. Germline assignment: CDR1 LGHNA and CDR2 YSLEER. CDR3 loop: CASSQRAKTDTQYF. The CDR3 bases are TGCGCCAGCAGCCAGCGGGCTAAGACAGATACGCAGTATTTT.

The rearrangement uses TRBV7-2 and TRBJ2-7; 11 positions match TRBD2. The CDR3 sequence is 15 residues long. The J segment lost 5 bases and the V segment lost 5 bases, leaving 8 bases of the junction unmatched. Germline V CDR1 and CDR2: SGHTA, FQGNSA. Here the CDR3 DNA reads TGTGCCAGCAGCCAGGTAGCGGGAGGGCCAAACGAGCAGTACTTC. It is translated as CASSQVAGGPNEQYF.

This clonotype occurred once. The chain combines TRBV6-4 with TRBJ2-1; TRBD2 might be the D (5 bases). The CDR3 contains 13 residues. V lost 4 bases and J 10 bases, leaving 14 bases between the germline ends. Germline CDR1 is MRHNA and CDR2 is SNTAGT. The CDR3 bases are TGTGCCAGCAGTGCAAAATCTTCTAGCGAGCAGTTCTTC. Translation gives CASSAKSSSEQFF.

This clonotype was seen ten or more times. The rearrangement links TRBV5-1 to TRBJ1-2; D remains unclear. CDR1 and CDR2 (germline): SGHRS, YFSETQ. This CDR3 has 15 amino acids. Trimming pared 3 bases from V and 4 bases from J, leaving 16 bases between. The CDR3 loop is CASSSNDDITYGYTF. The CDR3 region has the DNA TGCGCCAGCAGCTCCAATGATGACATTACCTATGGCTACACCTTC.

This chain uses TRBV5-6 with TRBJ1-1; D remains ambiguous. CDR3 size: 12 residues. Trimming cost V 6 bases and J 2 bases, with 8 bases left between them. CDR1 and CDR2 (germline): SGHDT, YYEEEE. In DNA form, the CDR3 reads TGTGCCAGCAAGCACAGAAACACTGAAGCTTTCTTT. The encoded protein is CASKHRNTEAFF.

Here the CDR3 reads CATSRDPGTSYEQYF. CDR3 DNA: TGTGCCACCAGCAGAGATCCCGGGACATCTTACGAGCAGTACTTC. V is TRBV15 and J is TRBJ2-7, with D perhaps TRBD1 (6 bases). CDR1 and CDR2 (germline): LNHNV, YYDKDF (reference sequence). This CDR3 has 15 amino acids. Trimming shortened V by 0 bases and J by 4 bases, and 13 bases separated the two germline ends.

This clonotype was observed a handful of times. CDR3 DNA sequence: TGTGCCAGCAGTTACTTCGGGTGGGGGAATCAGCCCCAGCATTTT. This codes for CASSYFGWGNQPQHF. This rearrangement joins TRBV6-2 or TRBV6-3 to TRBJ1-5; TRBD1 is a possible D gene (5 bases). Between the trimmed V and J ends, which lost 1 base and 4 bases, there was a span of 11 bases. The CDR3 consists of 15 residues. CDR1 is MNHEY, CDR2 SVGEGT, per germline.

This clonotype was counted many times. This sequence joins TRBV12-3 or TRBV12-4 and TRBJ2-7; maybe TRBD1 (6 bases). V was shortened by 5 bases and J by 1 base, with 21 bases between the two germline ends. This CDR3 has 17 residues. The CDR3 here is CASSGEQPGHPSYEQYF. In nucleotides, the CDR3 is TGTGCCAGCAGTGGGGAACAACCGGGACATCCATCCTACGAGCAGTACTTC.